This is a list of T cell receptor beta chains from one sample in a study of control samples from healthy donors and cancer patients. Profiling relied on immunoSEQ multiplex PCR, and the TCRdb table lists in-frame clones only, not all of them. The profile shows about 95,000 clones, 88% of them singletons. Sequencing was done on a sample of blood. These receptors originate from an older woman in good health. CDR3s include the opening cysteine and the closing phenylalanine or tryptophan. The order of the fields is D gene, J gene, V gene, CDR3 length, CDR3 protein, CDR3 DNA. D genes are given only for firm matches.

D gene: .; J gene: TRBJ2-7; V gene: TRBV6-5; CDR3 length: 13; CDR3 protein: CASGRDPYYEQYF; CDR3 DNA: TGTGCCAGCGGCCGGGACCCATACTACGAGCAGTACTTC
D gene: .; J gene: TRBJ1-2; V gene: TRBV5-1; CDR3 length: 14; CDR3 protein: CASSLGGRNYGYTF; CDR3 DNA: TGCGCCAGCAGCTTGGGTGGCAGAAACTATGGCTACACCTTC
D gene: .; J gene: TRBJ1-4; V gene: TRBV19; CDR3 length: 14; CDR3 protein: CASSPMDGNEKLFF; CDR3 DNA: TGTGCCAGTAGCCCCATGGACGGGAATGAAAAACTGTTTTTT
D gene: TRBD2; J gene: TRBJ2-1; V gene: TRBV4-2; CDR3 length: 15; CDR3 protein: CASSPTLRGGREQFF; CDR3 DNA: TGTGCCAGCAGCCCTACCTTGCGGGGGGGCCGGGAGCAGTTCTTC
D gene: TRBD1; J gene: TRBJ1-1; V gene: TRBV29-1; CDR3 length: 15; CDR3 protein: CSVRNRDRVPTEAFF; CDR3 DNA: TGCAGCGTGCGCAACCGGGACAGGGTCCCCACTGAAGCTTTCTTT
D gene: .; J gene: TRBJ1-2; V gene: TRBV6-5; CDR3 length: 11; CDR3 protein: CASIPVDGYTF; CDR3 DNA: TGTGCCAGCATCCCCGTCGATGGCTACACCTTC
D gene: .; J gene: TRBJ1-2; V gene: TRBV10-3; CDR3 length: 13; CDR3 protein: CAISESGIYGYTF; CDR3 DNA: TGTGCCATCAGTGAGTCCGGGATCTATGGCTACACCTTC
D gene: .; J gene: TRBJ1-5; V gene: TRBV19; CDR3 length: 17; CDR3 protein: CASTPRSRDRLTRPQHF; CDR3 DNA: TGTGCCAGTACCCCCAGGAGTAGGGACCGGCTAACTCGGCCCCAGCATTTT
D gene: TRBD2; J gene: TRBJ2-1; V gene: TRBV18; CDR3 length: 14; CDR3 protein: CASSPETSGSEQFF; CDR3 DNA: TGTGCCAGCTCACCAGAGACTAGCGGATCTGAGCAGTTCTTC
D gene: .; J gene: TRBJ2-3; V gene: TRBV5-4; CDR3 length: 14; CDR3 protein: CASSLRGSADTQYF; CDR3 DNA: TGTGCCAGCAGCTTGAGGGGGAGCGCAGATACGCAGTATTTT
D gene: .; J gene: TRBJ2-3; V gene: TRBV18; CDR3 length: 14; CDR3 protein: CASSPVDSSDTQYF; CDR3 DNA: TGTGCCAGCTCACCCGTGGACAGTTCAGATACGCAGTATTTT
D gene: .; J gene: TRBJ1-2; V gene: TRBV30; CDR3 length: 14; CDR3 protein: CAWSGSTRTYGYTF; CDR3 DNA: TGTGCCTGGAGTGGCTCCACAAGAACCTATGGCTACACCTTC
D gene: TRBD2; J gene: TRBJ2-7; V gene: TRBV27; CDR3 length: 14; CDR3 protein: CASTGTSGSYEQYF; CDR3 DNA: TGTGCCAGCACCGGGACTAGCGGCTCCTACGAGCAGTACTTC
D gene: .; J gene: TRBJ1-5; V gene: TRBV9; CDR3 length: 14; CDR3 protein: CASSVGTPGQPQHF; CDR3 DNA: TGTGCCAGCAGCGTAGGGACACCGGGTCAGCCCCAGCATTTT
D gene: .; J gene: TRBJ2-5; V gene: TRBV5-5; CDR3 length: 13; CDR3 protein: CASSLEGVETQYF; CDR3 DNA: TGTGCCAGCAGCTTGGAGGGGGTAGAGACCCAGTACTTC
D gene: .; J gene: TRBJ2-3; V gene: TRBV19; CDR3 length: 12; CDR3 protein: CASGPGPDTQYF; CDR3 DNA: TGTGCCAGCGGGCCTGGTCCAGATACGCAGTATTTT
D gene: TRBD1; J gene: TRBJ1-2; V gene: TRBV9; CDR3 length: 13; CDR3 protein: CASSPWTGYGYTF; CDR3 DNA: TGTGCCAGCAGCCCCTGGACAGGGTATGGCTACACCTTC